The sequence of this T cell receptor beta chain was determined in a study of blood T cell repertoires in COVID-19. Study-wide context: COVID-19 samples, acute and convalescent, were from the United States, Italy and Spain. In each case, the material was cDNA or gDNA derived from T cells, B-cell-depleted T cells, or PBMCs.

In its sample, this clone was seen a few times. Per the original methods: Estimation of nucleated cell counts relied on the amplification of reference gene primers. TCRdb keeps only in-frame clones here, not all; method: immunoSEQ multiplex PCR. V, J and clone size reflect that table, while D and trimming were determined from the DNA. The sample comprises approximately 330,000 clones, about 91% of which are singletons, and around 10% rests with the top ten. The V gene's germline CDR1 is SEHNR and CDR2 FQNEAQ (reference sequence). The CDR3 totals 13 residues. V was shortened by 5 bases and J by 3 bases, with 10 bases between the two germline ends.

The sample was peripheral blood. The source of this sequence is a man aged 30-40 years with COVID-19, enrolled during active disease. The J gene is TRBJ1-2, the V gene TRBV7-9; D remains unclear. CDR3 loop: CASSTVVYYGYTF. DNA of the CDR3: TGTGCCAGCAGCACAGTCGTTTACTATGGCTACACCTTC.